These 31 T cell receptor beta chains came from one sample sequenced in a study of T-cell memory formation after mild COVID-19. TCRdb itself ran the 5' RACE reads through MiXCR, one entry per CDR3 protein. The table records over 450,000 distinct CDR3 sequences, approximately 20% of them present only once. The source material was PBMCs or a T cell subset sorted from them (not recorded which). These receptors all come from an adult woman who had mild COVID-19 (a few samples of this study predate the infection). Cell type and time point are not known.

This clonotype was seen more than once but under ten times. The chain combines TRBV27 with TRBJ2-5, with TRBD2 as a possible D gene (7 bases). The germline V and J ends were trimmed by 3 bases and 3 bases, with 11 bases remaining between them. The CDR3 is made up of 14 amino acids. Germline values: CDR1 MNHEY, CDR2 SMNVEV (reference sequence). CDR3 residues: CASSFAGAEETQYF. CDR3 coding DNA: TGTGCCAGCAGTTTCGCGGGGGCGGAAGAGACCCAGTACTTC.

V and J are TRBV7-9 and TRBJ2-2; TRBD2 is a possible D gene (6 bases). This CDR3 comprises 15 residues. Trimming removed 5 bases from V and 4 bases from J, with 14 bases in between. Germline V CDR1 and CDR2: SEHNR, FQNEAQ (reference sequence). The CDR3: CASSPPGLITGELFF. Here the CDR3 DNA reads TGTGCCAGCAGCCCCCCGGGACTGATCACCGGGGAGCTGTTTTTT.

The chain is built from TRBV3-1 and TRBJ2-3; 9 bases line up with TRBD1. Germline V gives CDR1 LGHDT, CDR2 YNNKEL (reference sequence). Trimming took 1 base from V and 3 from J; bases not matched to a gene: 8. This CDR3 is built from 17 residues. In DNA form, the CDR3 reads TGTGCCAGCAGCCAAGGGACAGGGGAGTTGGGAACAGATACGCAGTATTTT. Translating it yields CASSQGTGELGTDTQYF.

This clonotype came up a few times. V gene TRBV4-3 combines with J gene TRBJ2-3; 7 bases are shared with TRBD1. V gave up 4 bases and J gave up 2 bases; unmatched junction bases: 3. Germline V lookup: CDR1 LGHNA, CDR2 YSLEER. The length of the CDR3 is 14 residues. Written as DNA, the CDR3 is TGCGCCAGCAGCCCGGACAGGTTCACAGATACGCAGTATTTT. The encoded protein is CASSPDRFTDTQYF.

This chain links TRBV14 with TRBJ2-1; the match to TRBD2 covers 10 bases. The CDR3 totals 15 residues. The V and J ends lost 1 base and 8 bases, in that order; junction bases with no gene match: 5. Germline-derived CDR1 and CDR2 are SGHDN and FVKESK. The CDR3 loop reads CASSQGLAGAHEQFF. In DNA form, the CDR3 reads TGTGCCAGCAGCCAAGGGCTAGCGGGGGCCCATGAGCAGTTCTTC.

This clonotype appeared a few times. The chain carries TRBV20-1 and TRBJ2-5, with unresolved D. Trimming removed 5 bases at V and 2 bases at J, with 18 bases between. This CDR3 is 15 amino acids long. The germline V gene has CDR1 DFQATT and CDR2 SNEGSKA (reference sequence). The CDR3 DNA reads TGCAGTGCTTCCCCGCTGGGCGTACAACAAGAGACCCAGTACTTC. Protein: CSASPLGVQQETQYF.

This clonotype was counted many times. CDR3 sequence (DNA): TGCGCCAGCAGCCAAGCCCGGGGGGCGTCTAGCACAGATACGCAGTATTTT. It is translated as CASSQARGASSTDTQYF. The chain is built from TRBV4-1 and TRBJ2-3, with D tentatively TRBD2 (7 bases). CDR1 and CDR2 (germline): MGHRA, YSYEKL. The ends were cut back, 1 base at V and 0 bases at J, with 14 bases in the middle. The CDR3 runs to 17 residues.

This rearrangement joins TRBV7-8 to TRBJ2-2; tentatively, D is TRBD1 or TRBD2 (5 bases each). Per germline, CDR1 SGHVS and CDR2 FQNEAQ. The CDR3 has 20 amino acids. Trimming pared 1 base from V and 4 bases from J, leaving 25 bases between. The CDR3 DNA reads as TGTGCCAGCAGCTTAGAGAGAACTAGGACACCTCGGTCGGTCACCGGGGAGCTGTTTTTT. This codes for CASSLERTRTPRSVTGELFF.

Concerning this clonotype itself: This may come from a read error, since a much larger clone is one base off. V is TRBV9 and J is TRBJ2-7; 8 bases are a match to TRBD2. Germline CDR1 and CDR2: SGDLS and YYNGEE. This CDR3 is 19 amino acids long. Trimming at V came to 3 bases and at J to 8 bases, leaving 25 bases not matched to a gene. CDR3 in DNA: TGTGCCAGCAGCGGCCCGGGGGGGGAACTCGGACGAGCGGGTCACAAGCAGTACTTC. It encodes CASSGPGGELGRAGHKQYF.

This chain connects TRBV7-3 to TRBJ2-1; 7 bases align to TRBD2. Trimming at V came to 5 bases and at J to 6 bases, leaving 16 bases not matched to a gene. CDR3 size: 17 residues. The germline V gene encodes CDR1 SGHTA and CDR2 FQGTGA. CDR3 sequence: CASSTQPAGVWGNEQFF. CDR3 sequence (DNA): TGTGCCAGCAGCACACAACCCGCGGGAGTCTGGGGCAATGAGCAGTTCTTC.

Of note for this clonotype: One end of the junction is discordant with germline, which a read error may explain. The V and J genes are TRBV7-9 and TRBJ1-1, with 9 bases that match TRBD1. CDR3 length: 12 amino acids. Germline CDR1 SEHNR, CDR2 FQNEAQ (reference sequence). CDR3 sequence (DNA): TGTGCCAGCAGCCGGGGACAGGGTGAATCTTTCTTT. Translation gives CASSRGQGESFF.

The rearrangement joins TRBV4-2 to TRBJ2-5, with D possibly being TRBD1 or TRBD2 (5 bases each). The CDR3 contains 13 residues. With 4 bases removed from V and 5 bases from J, the gap between germline ends came to 11 bases. Germline lookup yields CDR1 LGHNA and CDR2 YNFKEQ. The CDR3 loop is CASSREGWETQYF. As DNA, the CDR3 is TGTGCCAGCAGCCGAGAGGGGTGGGAGACCCAGTACTTC.

This clonotype has at least ten counts. The rearrangement joins TRBV5-1 to TRBJ2-7, with D perhaps assigned TRBD1 or TRBD2 (5 bases each). This CDR3 has 15 residues. Germline loops: CDR1 SGHRS, CDR2 YFSETQ. Trimming shortened V by 4 bases and J by 7 bases, and 21 bases separated the two germline ends. The CDR3 sequence is CASSPLEGPPGEQYF. DNA of the CDR3: TGCGCCAGCAGCCCGCTAGAGGGGCCACCTGGGGAGCAGTACTTC.

The chain uses TRBV30 and TRBJ1-5, with 7 bases aligning to TRBD1. Germline CDR1 reads GTSNPN; CDR2 reads SVGIG (reference sequence). This CDR3 comprises 14 residues. The J segment lost 4 bases and the V segment lost 4 bases, leaving 7 bases of the junction unmatched. Written as DNA, the CDR3 is TGTGCCTGGAATCTACAGGGGAGGAATCAGCCCCAGCATTTT. It encodes CAWNLQGRNQPQHF.

This clonotype turned up a few times. CDR3: CATSGGRGNPEKLFF. Written as DNA, the CDR3 is TGTGCCACCAGCGGAGGAAGAGGGAATCCGGAAAAACTGTTTTTT. The V call is TRBV15, the J call TRBJ1-4; D is unclear. With 5 bases removed from V and 8 bases from J, the gap between germline ends came to 18 bases. Germline V gives CDR1 LNHNV, CDR2 YYDKDF (reference sequence). The CDR3 totals 15 residues.

In this sample, this clonotype turned up a few times. V and J are TRBV10-3 and TRBJ2-7, with D possibly matching TRBD1 (5 bases). The V gene's germline CDR1 is ENHRY and CDR2 SYGVKD. The CDR3 loop spans 15 amino acids. V lost 1 base, J lost 1 base, and 11 bases lay in between. The CDR3 DNA reads TGTGCCATCAGTGAGTATGAAGACAGATCCTACGAGCAGTACTTC. Translating it yields CAISEYEDRSYEQYF.

In its sample, this clonotype was seen a few times. The chain carries TRBV20-1 and TRBJ2-3; D not resolved. This CDR3 has 14 amino acids. In germline, CDR1 is DFQATT, CDR2 SNEGSKA (reference sequence). The V and J ends lost 6 bases and 3 bases respectively, with 16 bases between them. This CDR3 is CSALQRASTDTQYF. The CDR3 DNA is TGCAGTGCCTTACAACGGGCATCGACAGATACGCAGTATTTT.

The chain combines TRBV5-1 with TRBJ2-6, with TRBD1 matching 9 bases. Germline-derived CDR1 and CDR2 are SGHRS and YFSETQ. CDR3 length: 19 amino acids. V trimming: 1 base; J trimming: 3 bases; junction bases outside the gene matches: 11. CDR3 DNA: TGCGCCAGCAGCTTGCCCTGGGACAGGGAGGTTATTGGGGCCAACGTCCTGACTTTC. It translates to CASSLPWDREVIGANVLTF. Based on the CDR3 plus reference TRBV5-1 and TRBJ2-6, the full variable domain is KAGVTQTPRYLIKTRGQQVTLSCSPISGHRSVSWYQQTPGQGLQFLFEYFSETQRNKGNFPGRFSGRQFSNSRSEMNVSTLELGDSALYLCASSLPWDREVIGANVLTFGAGSRLTVL.

This rearrangement joins TRBV10-3 to TRBJ2-3; 9 nucleotides agree with TRBD2. This CDR3 has 16 amino acids. CDR1 ENHRY and CDR2 SYGVKD come from the germline V gene. V lost 4 bases to trimming and J lost 2 bases; unmatched junction nucleotides: 7. As DNA, the CDR3 is TGTGCCATCAGTGTACCAGCGGGAGGCTTCACAGATACGCAGTATTTT. It translates to CAISVPAGGFTDTQYF.

Here the CDR3 reads CASSGTVQETQYF. The CDR3 nucleotides read TGTGCCAGCAGTGGGACTGTTCAAGAGACCCAGTACTTC. The chain is built from TRBV2 and TRBJ2-5; TRBD2 is a possible D gene (5 bases). Trimming took off 4 bases at V and 2 bases at J, with 8 bases between the two ends. The germline V gene has CDR1 SNHLY and CDR2 FYNNEI. The CDR3 spans 13 residues.

This clonotype has only a few counts. The V and J genes are TRBV7-9 and TRBJ1-1; TRBD1 agrees at 8 bases. CDR1 SEHNR and CDR2 FQNEAQ come from the germline V gene (reference sequence). The CDR3 length is 13 residues. With 5 bases clipped from V and 7 bases from J, the junction kept 6 bases outside the gene matches. CDR3 region: CASSARTGLEAFF. CDR3 DNA: TGTGCCAGCAGCGCCCGGACAGGGCTTGAAGCTTTCTTT.

V and J are TRBV12-3 or TRBV12-4 and TRBJ2-7, with 10 bases matching TRBD2. Unmatched junction bases numbered 14, after V lost 2 bases and J lost 4 bases. This CDR3 is 18 amino acids long. For the CDR3, the DNA is TGTGCCAGCAGTTTACGTCTAGCGGGAGCCTCAGGGGTTTACGAGCAGTACTTC. Translating it yields CASSLRLAGASGVYEQYF.

This chain connects TRBV30 to TRBJ1-1, with 7 nucleotides matching TRBD1. This CDR3 comprises 15 residues. From germline, CDR1 is GTSNPN and CDR2 SVGIG (reference sequence). The V gene end was trimmed by 3 bases and the J gene end by 5 bases; junction bases not matched to a gene: 12. The CDR3, as DNA: TGTGCCTGGAGGAAGGTGGGGACAGCCAGGACTGAAGCTTTCTTT. It yields the protein CAWRKVGTARTEAFF.

The J gene is TRBJ2-3, the V gene TRBV12-3 or TRBV12-4; D possibly corresponds to TRBD2 (5 bases). Trimming pared 1 base from V and 2 bases from J, leaving 10 bases between. CDR3 length equals 15 residues. The CDR3 region is CASSLDRGDTDTQYF. The CDR3 DNA reads as TGTGCCAGCAGTTTAGACCGGGGAGACACAGATACGCAGTATTTT.

This clonotype was seen more than once but under ten times. The chain is built from TRBV29-1 and TRBJ2-7, with D unclear. V dropped 6 bases and J dropped 4 bases, with 10 bases sitting between them. CDR3 size: 11 residues. Germline V lookup: CDR1 SQVTM, CDR2 ANQGSEA. The CDR3 region has the DNA TGCAGCGTAGTCGACGGTTACGAGCAGTACTTC. It codes for CSVVDGYEQYF.

This clonotype appeared a few times. The J gene is TRBJ2-2, the V gene TRBV7-3, with D maybe TRBD2 (5 bases). CDR1 and CDR2 from the germline V gene are SGHTA and FQGTGA. V shed 5 bases and J shed 5 bases, with 15 bases lying between them. The CDR3 length is 15 residues. The CDR3 loop reads CASSPNSLATGELFF. In DNA, the CDR3 is TGTGCCAGCAGCCCAAACTCCCTAGCAACCGGGGAGCTGTTTTTT.

The chain employs TRBV10-3 and TRBJ2-3; tentative D call: TRBD2 (6 bases). This CDR3 has 13 amino acids. Germline V gene sequence: CDR1 ENHRY, CDR2 SYGVKD. Trimming took off 2 bases at V and 3 bases at J, with 6 bases between the two ends. This CDR3 reads CAISERETDTQYF. In nucleotides, the CDR3 is TGTGCCATCAGTGAGCGGGAGACAGATACGCAGTATTTT.

The chain uses TRBV5-1 and TRBJ2-5, with D possibly TRBD2 on 6 matching bases. The germline V gene encodes CDR1 SGHRS and CDR2 YFSETQ. The CDR3 has 13 residues. V shed 5 bases and J shed 2 bases, with 10 bases lying between them. The CDR3 here is CASRDGTQETQYF. CDR3 DNA sequence: TGCGCCAGCAGGGATGGGACTCAAGAGACCCAGTACTTC.

This clonotype was observed a few times. The chain is built from TRBV5-1 and TRBJ2-7; 11 bases are shared with TRBD1. Germline V CDR1 and CDR2: SGHRS, YFSETQ. CDR3 size: 15 residues. Trimming removed 3 bases from V and 2 bases from J; junction bases left unmatched: 4. CDR3 in DNA: TGCGCCAGCAGCTGGGGGGACAGGGGGGCCTACGAGCAGTACTTC. Translation gives CASSWGDRGAYEQYF.

This clonotype was picked up a small number of times. The CDR3 nucleotides are TGTGCCAGCAGTTTAATGGCTAGCGGGGGCCAAGAGACCCAGTACTTC. Its translation: CASSLMASGGQETQYF. This chain uses TRBV12-3 or TRBV12-4 with TRBJ2-5; 10 nucleotides line up with TRBD2. J gave up 1 base and V 2 bases, and 4 bases lay outside the gene matches. The CDR3 is made up of 16 amino acids.

The V gene is TRBV7-9, the J gene TRBJ2-1; TRBD1 agrees at 7 bases. From germline, CDR1 is SEHNR and CDR2 FQNEAQ (reference sequence). CDR3 length: 17 amino acids. Trimming took 11 bases from V and 7 from J; bases not matched to a gene: 23. This chain's CDR3 is CAGRGFRGLAAPNEQFF. The DNA of the CDR3 is TGTGCCGGAAGGGGTTTTAGGGGGCTAGCAGCGCCAAATGAGCAGTTCTTC.